This T cell receptor (beta chain) was sequenced in a study of shared clonotypes between healthy human individuals (dated by TCRdb to the early 2020s). As for the study more broadly: Three men and two women, aged 18 to 49 years, made up the cohort. The study deeply sequenced blood TCR repertoires of about 5 healthy adults to estimate repertoire size and the extent of clonotype sharing between individuals. For each donor, CD4 naive and CD4 memory were each given three plates, CD8 naive was given two plates, and CD8 memory was given one plate. Different laboratories and diverse techniques were used to prepare libraries and sequence TCR repertoires, to increase sequencing depth and limit assay-specific biases. Between about 0.9 and 10 billion PBMCs per donor were obtained by leukapheresis.

TCR CDR3 regions were amplified from genomic DNA by multiplex PCR using the deep immunoSEQ assay. For each cell subset, the extracted genomic DNA was distributed evenly across all wells of several immunoSEQ 96-well plates, and each plate served as one replicate. Each replicate PCR for sorted subsets received about 210 ng genomic DNA, equal to around 32,000 T cell genomes. Purified libraries were quantified with a Qubit 3.0 fluorometer, sized on a Bioanalyzer 2100, and re-quantified with the KAPA Library Quantification kit. Each immunoSEQ 96-well plate was sequenced on its own single-read 150-cycle Illumina NextSeq 550 flow cell. The source study handled its data this way. The immunoSEQ output contained only junctional sequences without quality scores, so filtering could not match that applied to full-length reads. Sequences were annotated with PyIR, a Python wrapper for IgBLAST v1.9, and V/J genes and CDR3 were assigned using IMGT germline references. Reads with weak V/J assignments (E-value above 1e-6), missing CDR3, stop codons, out-of-frame junctions, or ambiguous translated residues were removed. V3J clonotypes were defined by identical inferred V gene, J gene, and CDR3 amino acid sequence. To compute the percentage overlap between repertoires, the number of shared unique clonotypes was divided by the size of the smaller repertoire. Richness of each repertoire was evaluated using RTK rarefaction, the Chao1 estimator, and Recon v2.1 estimates of unobserved clonotypes. Generation probabilities for all TCRbeta clonotypes obtained by the gDNA method from four donors were computed using OLGA. The clones in this table, taken by TCRdb from immuneACCESS, are in-frame only. Not every clone is retained; where verified, under half of the shortfall comes from an unresolved V gene, and the cause of the rest is unknown. V and J calls and clone size are as listed in that table; D and trimming were resolved from the DNA. Across this sample there are around 510,000 clones, with around 95% seen only once. The ten largest clonotypes hold about 0.067% of the sample.

Overall study outcomes, separate from this receptor: Sampling was restricted to blood, and TCR repertoires in tissues likely differ from the TCR repertoires found in blood. Because the study included a small number of donors, the genetic and exposure-history diversity represented was limited. Sharing across a few donors was observed for approximately 5% of naive CD4, less than 4% of naive CD8, 2.3% of memory CD4, and roughly 0.43% of memory CD8 clonotypes. Rarefaction of sorted-subset datasets indicated incomplete sequencing despite the large sequencing depth. Pairwise subsampling indicated that sequencing depth was expected to affect the degree of clonotype sharing among donors. Higher generation probabilities were observed for clonotypes shared by all four sorted-subset donors than for non-shared clonotypes. Larger estimated clonotype richness was generally found for naive subsets than for memory subsets.

Of note for this clone: Its antigen specificity is not known. No base qualities exist here, and no much larger clone lies one base off it.

The CDR3 spans 14 residues, from the cysteine through the phenylalanine. Only the CDR3 region is kept as DNA, spanning 42 bases read in frame from base 1. Relative to germline, V is 4 bases shorter and J is 4 bases shorter, with 14 bases between their ends. For CDR1 and CDR2, the germline V gene lists ENHRY and SYGVKD. The donors were healthy, HIV-negative adults with no recently reported acute infections or vaccinations. Every donor was a Caucasian adult living in Nashville, Tennessee, USA. Magnetic negative selection was used to enrich CD4+ T cells, after which naive cells were positively selected on CD45RA and the negative fraction became the memory subset. After blood collection by leukapheresis, PBMCs were isolated using Ficoll-Histopaque density gradient centrifugation and then cryopreserved in the vapor phase of liquid nitrogen. Analytical flow cytometry was used to check the purity and quantity of each magnetically sorted T cell population. From each sorted fraction, genomic DNA was isolated and quantified by UV absorbance on a Nanodrop 2000c.

The sequence came from a young woman in good health. Input material: naive CD4+ T cells sorted from blood. What this sample's cell subset or site label stands for: CD45RA+ positively selected. Rearrangement joined TRBV10-3 to TRBJ2-7; possibly the D gene is TRBD2, per 6 matching bases. The CDR3 protein is CAISVGGIGYEQYF. The sequence in DNA is TGTGCCATCAGTGTTGGGGGGATCGGTTACGAGCAGTACTTC.